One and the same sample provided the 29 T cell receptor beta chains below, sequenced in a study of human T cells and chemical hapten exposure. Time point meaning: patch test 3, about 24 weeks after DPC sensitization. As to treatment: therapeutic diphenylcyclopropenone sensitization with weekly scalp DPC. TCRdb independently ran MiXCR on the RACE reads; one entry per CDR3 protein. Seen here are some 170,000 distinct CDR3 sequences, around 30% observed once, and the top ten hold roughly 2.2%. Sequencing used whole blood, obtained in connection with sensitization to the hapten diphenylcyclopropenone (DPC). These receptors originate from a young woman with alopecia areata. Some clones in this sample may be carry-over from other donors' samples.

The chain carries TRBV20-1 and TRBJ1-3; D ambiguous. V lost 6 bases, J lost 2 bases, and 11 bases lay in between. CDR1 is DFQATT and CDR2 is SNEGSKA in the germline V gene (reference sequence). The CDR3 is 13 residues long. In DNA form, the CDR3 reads TGCAGTGCGGCCCGGTCCCCTGGAAACACCATATATTTT. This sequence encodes CSAARSPGNTIYF.

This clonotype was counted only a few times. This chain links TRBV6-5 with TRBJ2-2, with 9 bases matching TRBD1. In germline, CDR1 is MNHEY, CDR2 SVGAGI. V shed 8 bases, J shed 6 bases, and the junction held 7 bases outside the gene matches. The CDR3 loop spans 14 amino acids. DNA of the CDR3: TGTGCCAGCCAAATCCGGGACAGGGCCGGGGAGCTGTTTTTT. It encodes CASQIRDRAGELFF.

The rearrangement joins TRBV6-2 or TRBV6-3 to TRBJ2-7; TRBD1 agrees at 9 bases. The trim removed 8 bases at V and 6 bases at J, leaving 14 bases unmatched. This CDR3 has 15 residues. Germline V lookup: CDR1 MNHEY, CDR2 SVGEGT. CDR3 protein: CASGRFGTGRPEQYF. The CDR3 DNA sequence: TGTGCCAGCGGGAGATTCGGGACAGGGCGTCCCGAGCAGTACTTC.

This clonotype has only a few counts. The chain's CDR3 is CSATGAARSTDTQYF. CDR3 coding DNA: TGCAGTGCTACGGGGGCGGCTAGAAGCACAGATACGCAGTATTTT. The V gene is TRBV20-1, the J gene TRBJ2-3; D may be TRBD1 or TRBD2 (6 bases each). This CDR3 spans 15 amino acids. V was clipped by 4 bases and J by 0 bases, with 14 bases between them. Germline assignment: CDR1 DFQATT and CDR2 SNEGSKA (reference sequence).

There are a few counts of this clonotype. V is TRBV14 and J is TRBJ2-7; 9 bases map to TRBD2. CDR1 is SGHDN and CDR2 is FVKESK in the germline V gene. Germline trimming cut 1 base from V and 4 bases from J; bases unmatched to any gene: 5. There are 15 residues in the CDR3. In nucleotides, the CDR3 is TGTGCCAGCAGCCAAGCCCTAGCGGGAAAGTACGAGCAGTACTTC. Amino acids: CASSQALAGKYEQYF.

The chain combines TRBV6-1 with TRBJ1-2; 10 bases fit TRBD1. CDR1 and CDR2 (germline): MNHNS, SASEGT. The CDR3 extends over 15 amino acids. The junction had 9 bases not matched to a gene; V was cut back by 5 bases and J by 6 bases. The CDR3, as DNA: TGTGCCAGCAGTTATATTCCGGGACAGGGGCATGGCTACACCTTC. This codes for CASSYIPGQGHGYTF.

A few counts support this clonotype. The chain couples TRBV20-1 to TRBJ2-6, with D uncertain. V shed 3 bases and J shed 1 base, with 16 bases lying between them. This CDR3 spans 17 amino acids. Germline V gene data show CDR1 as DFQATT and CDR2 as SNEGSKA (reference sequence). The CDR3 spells CSASKAAEGSGANVLTF. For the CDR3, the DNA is TGCAGTGCTAGCAAGGCGGCGGAAGGATCTGGGGCCAACGTCCTGACTTTC.

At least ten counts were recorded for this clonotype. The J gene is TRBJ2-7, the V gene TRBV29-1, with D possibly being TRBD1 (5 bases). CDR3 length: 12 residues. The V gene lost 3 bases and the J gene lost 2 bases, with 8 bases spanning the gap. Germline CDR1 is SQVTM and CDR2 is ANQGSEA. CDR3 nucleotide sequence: TGCAGCGTTGATCCAGGGACCTACGAGCAGTACTTC. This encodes CSVDPGTYEQYF.

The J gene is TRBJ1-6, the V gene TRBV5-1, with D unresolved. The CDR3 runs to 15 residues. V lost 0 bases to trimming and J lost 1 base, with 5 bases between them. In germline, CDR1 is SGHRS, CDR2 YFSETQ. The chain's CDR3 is CASSLDWSYNSPLHF. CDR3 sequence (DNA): TGCGCCAGCAGCTTGGATTGGTCCTATAATTCACCCCTCCACTTT.

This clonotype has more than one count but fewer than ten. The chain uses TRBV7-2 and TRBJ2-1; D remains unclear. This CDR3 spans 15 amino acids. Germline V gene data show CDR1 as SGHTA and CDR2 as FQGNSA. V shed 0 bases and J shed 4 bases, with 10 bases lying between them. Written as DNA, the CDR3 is TGTGCCAGCAGCTTAGCGGCTAATCAGTACAATGAGCAGTTCTTC. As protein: CASSLAANQYNEQFF.

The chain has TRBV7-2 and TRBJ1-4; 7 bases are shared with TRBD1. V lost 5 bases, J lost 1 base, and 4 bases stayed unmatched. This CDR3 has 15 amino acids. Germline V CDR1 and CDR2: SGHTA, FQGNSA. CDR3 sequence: CASSTYRGTNEKLFF. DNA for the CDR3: TGTGCCAGCAGCACGTACAGGGGAACTAATGAAAAACTGTTTTTT.

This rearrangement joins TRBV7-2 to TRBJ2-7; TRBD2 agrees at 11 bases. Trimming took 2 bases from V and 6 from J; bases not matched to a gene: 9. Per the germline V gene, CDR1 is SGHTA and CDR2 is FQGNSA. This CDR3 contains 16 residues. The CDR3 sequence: CASSLTSGRARSEQYF. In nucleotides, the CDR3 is TGTGCCAGCAGCTTAACTAGCGGGAGAGCAAGGTCCGAGCAGTACTTC.

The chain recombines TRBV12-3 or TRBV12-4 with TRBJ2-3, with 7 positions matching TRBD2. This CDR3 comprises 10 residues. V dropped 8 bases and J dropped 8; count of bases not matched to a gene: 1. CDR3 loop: CASGGGTQYF. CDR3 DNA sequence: TGTGCCAGCGGGGGGGGTACGCAGTATTTT.

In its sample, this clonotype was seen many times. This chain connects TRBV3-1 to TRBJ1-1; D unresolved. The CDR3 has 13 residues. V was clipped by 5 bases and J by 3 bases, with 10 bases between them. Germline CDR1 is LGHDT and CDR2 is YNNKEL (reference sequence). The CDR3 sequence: CASSLIRDTEAFF. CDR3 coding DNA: TGTGCCAGCAGCTTAATTCGGGACACTGAAGCTTTCTTT.

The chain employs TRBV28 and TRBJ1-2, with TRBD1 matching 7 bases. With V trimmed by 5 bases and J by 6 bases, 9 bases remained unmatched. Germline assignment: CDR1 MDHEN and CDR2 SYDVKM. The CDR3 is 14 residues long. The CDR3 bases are TGTGCCAGCAGTCCCCCGACAGGGATGGATGGCTACACCTTC. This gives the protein CASSPPTGMDGYTF.

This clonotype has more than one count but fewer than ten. CDR3 in amino acids: CSVETFYGYTF. The CDR3 region has the DNA TGCAGCGTTGAGACTTTTTATGGCTACACCTTC. This chain joins TRBV29-1 and TRBJ1-2; D gene uncertain. Germline V gives CDR1 SQVTM, CDR2 ANQGSEA. V was clipped by 3 bases and J by 5 bases, with 7 bases between them. The CDR3 spans 11 residues.

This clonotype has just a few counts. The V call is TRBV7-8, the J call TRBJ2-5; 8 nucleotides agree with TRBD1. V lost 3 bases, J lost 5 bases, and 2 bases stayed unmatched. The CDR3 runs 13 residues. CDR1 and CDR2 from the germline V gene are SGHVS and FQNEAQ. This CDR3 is CASSFGQGETQYF. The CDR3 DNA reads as TGTGCCAGCAGCTTTGGACAGGGTGAGACCCAGTACTTC. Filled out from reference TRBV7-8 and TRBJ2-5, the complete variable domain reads GAGVSQSPRYKVAKRGQDVALRCDPISGHVSLFWYQQALGQGPEFLTYFQNEAQLDKSGLPSDRFFAERPEGSVSTLKIQRTQQEDSAVYLCASSFGQGETQYFGPGTRLLVL.

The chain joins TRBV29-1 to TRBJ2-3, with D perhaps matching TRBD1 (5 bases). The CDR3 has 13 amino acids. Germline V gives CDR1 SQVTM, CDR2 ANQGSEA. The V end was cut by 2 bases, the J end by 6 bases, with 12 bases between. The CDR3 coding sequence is TGCAGCGTTGAACGAACAGGCCGGGATACGCAGTATTTT. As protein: CSVERTGRDTQYF.

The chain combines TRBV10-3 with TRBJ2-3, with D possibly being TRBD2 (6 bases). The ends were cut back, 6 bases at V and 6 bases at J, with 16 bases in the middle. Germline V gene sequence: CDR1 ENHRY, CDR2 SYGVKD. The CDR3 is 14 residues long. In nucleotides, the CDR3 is TGTGCCATCAGCCTTGGGGGGAGCTCCGATACGCAGTATTTT. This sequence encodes CAISLGGSSDTQYF.

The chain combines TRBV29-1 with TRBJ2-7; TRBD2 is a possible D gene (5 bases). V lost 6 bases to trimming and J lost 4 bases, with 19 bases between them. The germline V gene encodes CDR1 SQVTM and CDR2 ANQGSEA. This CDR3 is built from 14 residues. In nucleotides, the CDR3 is TGCAGCGTCACACTCAAGGGAGAACTTTACGAGCAGTACTTC. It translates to CSVTLKGELYEQYF.

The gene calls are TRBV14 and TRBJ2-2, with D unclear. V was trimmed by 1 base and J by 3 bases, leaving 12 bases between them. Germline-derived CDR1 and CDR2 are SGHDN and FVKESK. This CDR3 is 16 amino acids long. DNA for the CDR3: TGTGCCAGCAGCCAAGGAAGGAACCCCTACACCGGGGAGCTGTTTTTT. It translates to CASSQGRNPYTGELFF. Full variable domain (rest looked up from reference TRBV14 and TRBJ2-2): EAGVTQFPSHSVIEKGQTVTLRCDPISGHDNLYWYRRVMGKEIKFLLHFVKESKQDESGMPNNRFLAERTGGTYSTLKVQPAELEDSGVYFCASSQGRNPYTGELFFGEGSRLTVL.

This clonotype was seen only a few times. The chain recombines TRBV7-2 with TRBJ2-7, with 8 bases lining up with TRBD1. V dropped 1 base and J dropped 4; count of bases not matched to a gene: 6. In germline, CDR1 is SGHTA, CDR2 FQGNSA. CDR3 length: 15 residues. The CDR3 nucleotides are TGTGCCAGCAGCTTAGTCGCAGGGGGCGGGTACGAGCAGTACTTC. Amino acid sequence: CASSLVAGGGYEQYF.

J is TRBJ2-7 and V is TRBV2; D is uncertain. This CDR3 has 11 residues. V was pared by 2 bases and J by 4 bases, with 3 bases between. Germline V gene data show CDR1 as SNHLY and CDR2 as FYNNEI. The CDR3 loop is CASSERYEQYF. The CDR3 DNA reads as TGTGCCAGCAGTGAAAGGTACGAGCAGTACTTC.

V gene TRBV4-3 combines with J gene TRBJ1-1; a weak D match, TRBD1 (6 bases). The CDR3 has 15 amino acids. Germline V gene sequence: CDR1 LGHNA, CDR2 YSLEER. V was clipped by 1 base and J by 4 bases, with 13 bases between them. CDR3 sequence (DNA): TGCGCCAGCAGCCAAGCGGATGGGGGCCCCACTGAAGCTTTCTTT. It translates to CASSQADGGPTEAFF.

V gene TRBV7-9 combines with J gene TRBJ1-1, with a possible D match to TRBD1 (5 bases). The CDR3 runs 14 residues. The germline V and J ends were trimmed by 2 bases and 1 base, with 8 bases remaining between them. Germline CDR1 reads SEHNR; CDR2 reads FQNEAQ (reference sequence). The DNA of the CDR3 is TGTGCCAGCAGCTTATGGCAGGGGAACACTGAAGCTTTCTTT. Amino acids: CASSLWQGNTEAFF.

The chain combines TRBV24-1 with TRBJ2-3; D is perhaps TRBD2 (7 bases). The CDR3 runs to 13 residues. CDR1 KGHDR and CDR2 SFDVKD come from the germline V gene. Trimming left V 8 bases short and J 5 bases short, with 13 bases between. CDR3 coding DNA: TGTGCCACCAAAGGGGGGGCCGTAGATACGCAGTATTTT. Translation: CATKGGAVDTQYF.

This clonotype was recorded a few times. The CDR3 DNA is TGTGCCAGCAGCGAGACCAGGGGCGCCGGCACTGAAGCTTTCTTT. Its protein product is CASSETRGAGTEAFF. This rearrangement joins TRBV9 to TRBJ1-1; tentative D call: TRBD1 (6 bases). Trimming took 3 bases from V and 4 from J, leaving 16 bases between them. This CDR3 is built from 15 residues. Per germline, CDR1 SGDLS and CDR2 YYNGEE.

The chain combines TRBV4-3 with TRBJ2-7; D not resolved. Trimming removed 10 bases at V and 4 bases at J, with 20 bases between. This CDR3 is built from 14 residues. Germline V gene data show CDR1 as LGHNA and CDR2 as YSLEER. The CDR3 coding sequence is TGCGCCACATCCACGGCACAACCCACTTACGAGCAGTACTTC. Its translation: CATSTAQPTYEQYF.

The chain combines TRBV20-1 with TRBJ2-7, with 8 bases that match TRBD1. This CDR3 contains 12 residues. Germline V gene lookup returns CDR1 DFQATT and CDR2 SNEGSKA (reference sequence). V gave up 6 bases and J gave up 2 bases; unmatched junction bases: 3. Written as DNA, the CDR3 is TGCAGTGCAACGGACAGGGCCTACGAGCAGTACTTC. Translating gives CSATDRAYEQYF.